The next 15 T cell receptor beta chains were all read from a single sample in a study of cytomegalovirus exposure and HLA in healthy donors. It was with 60 Vbeta and 13 Jbeta primers that the PCR ran. Produced via immunoSEQ multiplex PCR; TCRdb's table is partial and in-frame only. Of approximately 100,000 clones in the sample, 50% to 65% were seen once. The material sequenced was PBMCs. The source is a man aged 30 to 45 in good health and CMV-seropositive.

CDR3 sequence: CASSEGRVDTQYF. In DNA form, the CDR3 reads TGTGCCAGCAGTGAAGGCAGGGTAGATACGCAGTATTTT. The chain couples TRBV6-1 to TRBJ2-3; a possible D gene is TRBD1 (5 bases). CDR1 and CDR2 (germline): MNHNS, SASEGT. CDR3 length equals 13 residues. The V end lost 1 base, the J end lost 5 bases, and 7 bases lay between the germline ends.

This chain connects TRBV7-9 to TRBJ1-1; D is unclear. Trimming pared 7 bases from V and 2 bases from J, leaving 14 bases between. Germline V CDR1 and CDR2: SEHNR, FQNEAQ (reference sequence). The CDR3 loop spans 14 amino acids. Written as DNA, the CDR3 is TGTGCCAGCACCTCATGGAGGAGTAACACTGAAGCTTTCTTT. Amino acid sequence: CASTSWRSNTEAFF. The whole variable domain, filled in from reference TRBV7-9 and TRBJ1-1, reads DTGVSQNPRHKITKRGQNVTFRCDPISEHNRLYWYRQTLGQGPEFLTYFQNEAQLEKSRLLSDRFSAERPKGSFSTLEIQRTEQGDSAMYLCASTSWRSNTEAFFGQGTRLTVV.

V is TRBV11-2 and J is TRBJ1-1; 7 nucleotides align to TRBD1. The V segment lost 5 bases and the J segment 0 bases; nucleotides outside the gene matches: 6. There are 15 residues in the CDR3. CDR1 and CDR2 (germline): SGHAT, FQNNGV. The DNA of the CDR3 is TGTGCCAGCAGCCGAATACAGGGGATGAACACTGAAGCTTTCTTT. Translating gives CASSRIQGMNTEAFF.

Here the CDR3 DNA reads TGTGCCTGGAACTCTGGGACAGGGGATGGCTACACCTTC. Translating it yields CAWNSGTGDGYTF. The chain uses TRBV30 and TRBJ1-2, with 10 bases that match TRBD1. This CDR3 has 13 residues. Per the germline V gene, CDR1 is GTSNPN and CDR2 is SVGIG (reference sequence). Losses at the gene ends were 4 bases for V and 6 bases for J; bases not matched to a gene: 5.

This rearrangement joins TRBV30 to TRBJ1-2, with a possible D match to TRBD1 (5 bases). The CDR3 sequence is 15 residues long. Trimming shortened V by 0 bases and J by 5 bases, and 16 bases separated the two germline ends. Germline CDR1 is GTSNPN and CDR2 is SVGIG (reference sequence). The CDR3 bases are TGTGCCTGGAGTGTAATTCATAGGGGAACATATGGCTACACCTTC. Its protein is CAWSVIHRGTYGYTF.

The chain recombines TRBV14 with TRBJ1-1; TRBD1 matches 10 bases. CDR1 is SGHDN and CDR2 is FVKESK in the germline V gene. CDR3 size: 16 residues. The V gene end was trimmed by 3 bases and the J gene end by 2 bases; junction bases not matched to a gene: 6. The DNA for the CDR3 is TGTGCCAGCAGCCAGCGGGGACAGGGGATCAACACTGAAGCTTTCTTT. The encoded protein is CASSQRGQGINTEAFF.

In nucleotides, the CDR3 is TGCGCCAGCAGCCAAGGGCCAGCGGGCGGATTCTACAATGAGCAGTTCTTC. This codes for CASSQGPAGGFYNEQFF. The chain joins TRBV4-1 to TRBJ2-1; D may be TRBD2 (6 bases). Germline V lookup: CDR1 MGHRA, CDR2 YSYEKL. The length of the CDR3 is 17 residues. Trimming shortened V by 1 base and J by 3 bases, and 16 bases separated the two germline ends.

This clone was picked up a small number of times. The gene calls are TRBV7-9 and TRBJ1-1, with D tentatively TRBD1 (5 bases). Germline CDR1 SEHNR, CDR2 FQNEAQ (reference sequence). This CDR3 is 12 amino acids long. Deletions cut 5 bases from V and 6 bases from J, with 10 bases between. The CDR3 loop reads CASSRDLAEAFF. The CDR3 DNA sequence: TGTGCCAGCAGCCGGGACTTAGCTGAAGCTTTCTTT. Full variable domain (remainder filled in from reference TRBV7-9 and TRBJ1-1): DTGVSQNPRHKITKRGQNVTFRCDPISEHNRLYWYRQTLGQGPEFLTYFQNEAQLEKSRLLSDRFSAERPKGSFSTLEIQRTEQGDSAMYLCASSRDLAEAFFGQGTRLTVV.

This chain's CDR3 is CTSSQIYPFAGTEAFF. CDR3 in DNA: TGCACCAGCAGCCAAATTTATCCTTTCGCGGGCACTGAAGCTTTCTTT. The chain has TRBV1 and TRBJ1-1. TRBV1 is deemed a pseudogene. This CDR3 is built from 16 residues.

The chain employs TRBV10-3 and TRBJ1-2, with D unresolved. The V gene lost 10 bases and the J gene lost 4 bases, with 25 bases spanning the gap. The CDR3 runs 16 residues. Germline CDR1 ENHRY, CDR2 SYGVKD. CDR3 bases: TGTGCCACGGTGGTCGGGAGAGGTATTGGGCCCTATGGCTACACCTTC. Amino acids: CATVVGRGIGPYGYTF.

This clone was detected only a few times. The chain combines TRBV12-5 with TRBJ1-5; D ambiguous. The CDR3 length is 13 residues. Germline values: CDR1 LGHNT, CDR2 FRNRAP. With 5 bases removed from V and 4 bases from J, the gap between germline ends came to 9 bases. Here the CDR3 reads CASGLRENQPQHF. The DNA of the CDR3 is TGTGCTAGTGGTCTCCGGGAGAATCAGCCCCAGCATTTT.

This chain's CDR3 is CASSQVEGGAEAFF. DNA for the CDR3: TGTGCCAGCAGCCAAGTGGAGGGTGGGGCTGAAGCTTTCTTT. V and J are TRBV4-2 and TRBJ1-1, with unresolved D. The V gene's germline CDR1 is LGHNA and CDR2 YNFKEQ. V was clipped by 1 base and J by 6 bases, with 12 bases between them. The CDR3 runs 14 residues.

J is TRBJ2-4 and V is TRBV2, with TRBD2 as a possible D gene (6 bases). The CDR3 has 15 amino acids. Per the germline V gene, CDR1 is SNHLY and CDR2 is FYNNEI. V lost 5 bases to trimming and J lost 9 bases, with 20 bases between them. CDR3 in DNA: TGTGCCAGCAGTCCCGAGGCAGGAGCCGGGGGCATTCAGTACTTC. Its protein is CASSPEAGAGGIQYF.

The chain is built from TRBV11-3 and TRBJ1-1; 10 nucleotides line up with TRBD1. With 5 bases clipped from V and 4 bases from J, the junction kept 4 bases outside the gene matches. This CDR3 spans 14 amino acids. Germline lookup yields CDR1 SGHNT and CDR2 YENEEA. The CDR3 is CASSPGTGVTEAFF. The CDR3, as DNA: TGTGCCAGCAGCCCCGGGACAGGGGTCACTGAAGCTTTCTTT.

J is TRBJ2-1 and V is TRBV5-4, with D unclear. The germline CDR1 and CDR2 sequences are SGHNT and YYREEE (reference sequence). Trimming shortened V by 2 bases and J by 9 bases, and 6 bases separated the two germline ends. The CDR3 has 11 residues. The CDR3 DNA reads TGTGCCAGCAGCTTATTCGGTGAGCAGTTCTTC. It translates to CASSLFGEQFF.